A single sample is the source of the 30 T cell receptor beta chains below, sequenced in a study of CD4 T cells in relation to SARS-CoV-2 and coronaviruses. Assay used: immunoSEQ multiplex PCR; TCRdb lists only in-frame clones, some missing. This table holds over 35,000 clones, under 80% found once. Antigens for these TCRs are unknown. The sequencing input was memory CD4+ T cells from PBMCs, cultured in vitro. The origin of the receptors is an adult with COVID-19.

This chain connects TRBV3-1 (or the pseudogene TRBV3-2) to TRBJ2-7; a possible D gene is TRBD2 (5 bases). Germline V gives CDR1 LGHDT, CDR2 YNNKEL (reference sequence). The CDR3 runs 14 residues. V was cut by 1 base and J by 9 bases, with 16 bases left in between. This chain's CDR3 is CASSQGYRLEGQYF. CDR3 nucleotides: TGTGCCAGCAGCCAAGGTTACAGATTAGAGGGGCAGTACTTC.

V and J are TRBV6-5 and TRBJ2-3, with 9 positions matching TRBD1. Germline V CDR1 and CDR2: MNHEY, SVGAGI. J lost 1 base, V lost 6 bases, and 2 bases had no gene match. The CDR3 consists of 14 residues. The CDR3, as DNA: TGTGCCAGCAGGCGGACAGGGGGCACAGATACGCAGTATTTT. It is translated as CASRRTGGTDTQYF.

The chain couples TRBV2 to TRBJ1-2; 9 nucleotides line up with TRBD1. The CDR3 length is 13 residues. Trimming removed 7 bases from V and 7 bases from J; junction bases left unmatched: 7. Germline V gene sequence: CDR1 SNHLY, CDR2 FYNNEI. In nucleotides, the CDR3 is TGTGCCAGCAAAAGACAGGGGGTGGGTGGCTACACCTTC. It is translated as CASKRQGVGGYTF.

V and J are TRBV5-1 and TRBJ2-3; D gene unclear. This CDR3 spans 16 amino acids. V was pared by 0 bases and J by 2 bases, with 13 bases between. CDR1 is SGHRS and CDR2 is YFSETQ in the germline V gene. The CDR3 loop reads CASSLAVIALTDTQYF. The CDR3 DNA reads TGCGCCAGCAGCTTGGCCGTAATAGCCCTCACAGATACGCAGTATTTT.

CDR3 loop: CASSLGGTGELFF. In DNA, the CDR3 is TGCGCCAGCAGCTTGGGGGGGACCGGGGAGCTGTTTTTT. The V and J genes are TRBV5-1 and TRBJ2-2; perhaps D is TRBD1 or TRBD2 (5 bases each). The CDR3 extends over 13 amino acids. Germline V gives CDR1 SGHRS, CDR2 YFSETQ. The V and J ends lost 0 bases and 5 bases respectively, with 5 bases between them.

The chain combines TRBV7-3 with TRBJ2-1; TRBD2 agrees at 8 bases. V shed 5 bases and J 8 bases; nucleotides not matched to a gene: 11. This CDR3 spans 15 amino acids. CDR1 and CDR2 from the germline V gene are SGHTA and FQGTGA. The CDR3 DNA sequence: TGTGCCAGCAGCCCCGCAAGACTAGCGCGGGATGAGCAGTTCTTC. This codes for CASSPARLARDEQFF. The full variable domain, with the rest looked up from reference TRBV7-3 and TRBJ2-1, is GAGVSQTPSNKVTEKGKYVELRCDPISGHTALYWYRQSLGQGPEFLIYFQGTGAADDSGLPNDRFFAVRPEGSVSTLKIQRTERGDSAVYLCASSPARLARDEQFFGPGTRLTVL.

This CDR3 reads CASSLTTGAPTQYF. In nucleotides, the CDR3 is TGTGCCAGCAGCTTAACGACAGGGGCGCCGACCCAGTACTTC. This chain connects TRBV7-8 to TRBJ2-5, with TRBD1 matching 8 bases. Germline-derived CDR1 and CDR2 are SGHVS and FQNEAQ. This CDR3 is built from 14 residues. The V gene end was trimmed by 2 bases and the J gene end by 7 bases; junction bases not matched to a gene: 6. Full variable domain (outside the CDR3, taken from reference TRBV7-8 and TRBJ2-5): GAGVSQSPRYKVAKRGQDVALRCDPISGHVSLFWYQQALGQGPEFLTYFQNEAQLDKSGLPSDRFFAERPEGSVSTLKIQRTQQEDSAVYLCASSLTTGAPTQYFGPGTRLLVL.

The V and J genes are TRBV6-6 and TRBJ2-1; D is possibly TRBD2 (5 bases). The V end was cut by 1 base, the J end by 5 bases, with 15 bases between. The CDR3 runs to 16 residues. CDR1 and CDR2 (germline): MNHNY, SVGAGI (reference sequence). CDR3 in DNA: TGTGCCAGCAGTTACTTTACTAGAAGGATTAACAATGAGCAGTTCTTC. It codes for CASSYFTRRINNEQFF.

This clone was seen once. The CDR3 loop reads CATSSGAQETQYF. CDR3 DNA sequence: TGTGCCACCAGCTCCGGGGCCCAAGAGACCCAGTACTTC. The V and J genes are TRBV15 and TRBJ2-5, with D perhaps assigned TRBD1 or TRBD2 (5 bases each). CDR1 LNHNV and CDR2 YYDKDF come from the germline V gene (reference sequence). The V end lost 5 bases, the J end lost 1 base, and 8 bases lay between the germline ends. The CDR3 length is 13 residues.

The V gene is TRBV6-5, the J gene TRBJ2-2, with 9 bases matching TRBD2. Germline assignment: CDR1 MNHEY and CDR2 SVGAGI. Trimming removed 6 bases from V and 4 bases from J; junction bases left unmatched: 6. This CDR3 region has 15 residues. The CDR3 nucleotides read TGTGCCAGCAGCCTTAGCGGGAGCGGCACCGGGGAGCTGTTTTTT. Amino acids: CASSLSGSGTGELFF.

This clone has only one observation. This chain joins TRBV9 and TRBJ2-7; D might be TRBD1 or TRBD2, each matching 5 bases. Germline CDR1 and CDR2: SGDLS and YYNGEE. Trimming cost V 2 bases and J 1 base, with 10 bases left between them. This CDR3 has 14 amino acids. CDR3 in DNA: TGTGCCAGCAGCGTCGGGACCCGATCCTACGAGCAGTACTTC. Its protein product is CASSVGTRSYEQYF.

This clone was observed a single time. The chain combines TRBV7-2 with TRBJ2-2; 7 bases fit TRBD1. Germline values: CDR1 SGHTA, CDR2 FQGNSA. The CDR3 has 16 residues. The trim removed 5 bases at V and 4 bases at J, leaving 10 bases unmatched. This CDR3 reads CASSKTGVPATGELFF. Here the CDR3 DNA reads TGTGCCAGCAGCAAAACAGGGGTACCGGCCACCGGGGAGCTGTTTTTT.

The chain employs TRBV4-1 and TRBJ2-3; D unresolved. CDR1 is MGHRA, CDR2 YSYEKL, per germline. Trimming removed 1 base from V and 2 bases from J, with 10 bases in between. The CDR3 is made up of 15 amino acids. The CDR3 reads CASSQVGTTTDTQYF. The CDR3 DNA is TGCGCCAGCAGCCAAGTGGGCACCACCACAGATACGCAGTATTTT.

The chain employs TRBV4-1 and TRBJ1-1, with a possible D match to TRBD1 (5 bases). CDR1 and CDR2 from the germline V gene are MGHRA and YSYEKL. The CDR3 spans 15 residues. The ends were cut back, 3 bases at V and 1 base at J, with 12 bases in the middle. This chain's CDR3 is CASSQVGLSNTEAFF. Here the CDR3 DNA reads TGCGCCAGCAGCCAGGTGGGACTATCGAACACTGAAGCTTTCTTT.

In its sample, this clone was seen once. The V and J genes are TRBV6-2 or TRBV6-3 and TRBJ2-7, with D possibly TRBD2 on 8 matching bases. CDR1 is MNHEY, CDR2 SVGEGT, per germline. The CDR3 spans 15 residues. The V and J ends lost 7 bases and 3 bases respectively, with 19 bases between them. CDR3 protein: CASTPGGGQIYEQYF. In DNA form, the CDR3 reads TGTGCCAGCACCCCGGGAGGGGGACAGATCTACGAGCAGTACTTC.

The rearrangement uses TRBV10-1 and TRBJ2-5, with 7 bases that match TRBD1. Germline lookup yields CDR1 WNHNN and CDR2 SYGVQD (reference sequence). Trimming took 5 bases from V and 2 from J; bases not matched to a gene: 2. The CDR3 is made up of 13 amino acids. The CDR3 reads CASSLGQQETQYF. The CDR3 DNA follows: TGCGCCAGCAGTTTGGGACAGCAAGAGACCCAGTACTTC.

The chain is built from TRBV11-2 and TRBJ1-2; 7 nucleotides line up with TRBD1. With 6 bases clipped from V and 8 bases from J, the junction kept 9 bases outside the gene matches. Germline V CDR1 and CDR2: SGHAT, FQNNGV. This CDR3 is 13 amino acids long. CDR3: CASRRQGKSGYTF. For the CDR3, the DNA is TGTGCCAGCAGACGACAGGGTAAAAGCGGCTACACCTTC.

This clone was observed a few times. The chain employs TRBV5-5 and TRBJ2-1, with TRBD2 matching over 10 bases. CDR3 length equals 14 residues. Germline V lookup: CDR1 SGHKS, CDR2 YYEKEE (reference sequence). V lost 3 bases and J lost 8; bases outside the gene matches: 5. The CDR3 region is CASSSSGRKDEQFF. Written as DNA, the CDR3 is TGTGCCAGCAGCTCTAGCGGGAGAAAGGATGAGCAGTTCTTC.

This clone was observed a few times. The J gene is TRBJ2-1, the V gene TRBV3-1 (or the pseudogene TRBV3-2), with D perhaps matching TRBD2 (5 bases). There are 12 residues in the CDR3. Germline CDR1 and CDR2: LGHDT and YNNKEL (reference sequence). V gave up 6 bases and J gave up 7 bases, with 10 bases separating them. Here the CDR3 reads CASREVGNEQFF. CDR3 DNA: TGTGCCAGCAGGGAGGTAGGTAATGAGCAGTTCTTC.

V is TRBV6-5 and J is TRBJ1-4; 7 bases are a match to TRBD1. The CDR3 loop spans 15 amino acids. CDR1 and CDR2 from the germline V gene are MNHEY and SVGAGI. With V trimmed by 0 bases and J by 5 bases, 3 bases remained unmatched. CDR3 in amino acids: CASSYSTGPNEKLFF. As DNA, the CDR3 is TGTGCCAGCAGTTACTCGACAGGGCCAAATGAAAAACTGTTTTTT.

The chain has TRBV27 and TRBJ2-7, with D unclear. Trimming cost V 6 bases and J 6 bases, with 15 bases left between them. This CDR3 comprises 13 residues. Per the germline V gene, CDR1 is MNHEY and CDR2 is SMNVEV (reference sequence). The CDR3 spells CASRAEGPSEQYF. DNA for the CDR3: TGTGCCAGCAGAGCAGAAGGTCCGTCCGAGCAGTACTTC.

The chain carries TRBV5-4 and TRBJ2-1; TRBD2 matches 10 bases. With V trimmed by 2 bases and J by 6 bases, 5 bases remained unmatched. Germline V gives CDR1 SGHNT, CDR2 YYREEE (reference sequence). The CDR3 length is 15 residues. The CDR3 DNA sequence: TGTGCCAGCAGCTTAATAGCGGGAGGTCCCAATGAGCAGTTCTTC. As protein: CASSLIAGGPNEQFF.

This sequence joins TRBV29-1 and TRBJ2-3; 9 bases are a match to TRBD2. CDR3 length equals 18 residues. The V segment lost 2 bases and the J segment 2 bases; nucleotides outside the gene matches: 14. Germline-derived CDR1 and CDR2 are SQVTM and ANQGSEA. The CDR3 region has the DNA TGCAGCGTTGAACTAGCGGGATCACATCTGGCCTTCACAGATACGCAGTATTTT. It is translated as CSVELAGSHLAFTDTQYF.

The rearrangement links TRBV5-6 to TRBJ2-1; D is ambiguous. The CDR3 covers 14 residues. Looked up from germline, CDR1 is SGHDT and CDR2 is YYEEEE. V was clipped by 0 bases and J by 7 bases, with 11 bases between them. The CDR3 region has the DNA TGTGCCAGCAGCTTGGTAGGAGCCTGGAATGAGCAGTTCTTC. Encoded protein: CASSLVGAWNEQFF.

V usage is TRBV7-2 and J usage is TRBJ1-4; D unresolved. The CDR3 extends over 15 amino acids. Germline V CDR1 and CDR2: SGHTA, FQGNSA. With 5 bases removed from V and 1 base from J, the gap between germline ends came to 11 bases. CDR3 bases: TGTGCCAGCAGCCAAGACCCGGGAACTAATGAAAAACTGTTTTTT. Its translation: CASSQDPGTNEKLFF.

The CDR3 DNA follows: TGTGCCAGCTCACCACTTCGGGAGGCGTACAATGAGCAGTTCTTC. This gives the protein CASSPLREAYNEQFF. The rearrangement joins TRBV18 to TRBJ2-1, with 7 nucleotides matching TRBD2. J was trimmed by 4 bases and V by 1 base; bases with no gene match: 4. The germline V gene has CDR1 KGHSH and CDR2 LQKENI. This CDR3 is built from 15 residues.

V is TRBV10-3 and J is TRBJ2-1; tentatively, D is TRBD2 (5 bases). V shed 2 bases and J shed 6 bases, with 17 bases lying between them. The germline V gene has CDR1 ENHRY and CDR2 SYGVKD. The CDR3 consists of 16 residues. The CDR3 nucleotides read TGTGCCATCAGTGAGCCTTTTGTGGTAGGGAGCAATGAGCAGTTCTTC. Translating it yields CAISEPFVVGSNEQFF.

The genes are TRBV7-9 and TRBJ2-2; 7 bases are shared with TRBD1. Germline CDR1 is SEHNR and CDR2 is FQNEAQ (reference sequence). The CDR3 covers 16 residues. V lost 3 bases, J lost 1 base, and 5 bases stayed unmatched. The CDR3 protein is CASSFARTGNTGELFF. DNA of the CDR3: TGTGCCAGCAGCTTCGCACGGACAGGGAACACCGGGGAGCTGTTTTTT.

The V gene is TRBV21-1, the J gene TRBJ2-7; the tabulated D call, TRBD1, remains unverified against the DNA. TRBV21-1 is a pseudogene locus. The CDR3 has 16 amino acids. In DNA, the CDR3 is TGTGCCAGCAGCAAAGATAGAGAGCAGGGGCGCTACGAGCAGTACTTC. Translating it yields CASSKDREQGRYEQYF.

The rearrangement links TRBV9 to TRBJ2-3, with unresolved D. With 2 bases removed from V and 1 base from J, the gap between germline ends came to 8 bases. CDR3 length equals 14 residues. The germline V gene has CDR1 SGDLS and CDR2 YYNGEE. The CDR3 reads CASSVTTGTDTQYF. CDR3 nucleotides: TGTGCCAGCAGCGTCACGACTGGCACAGATACGCAGTATTTT.